This TCR beta chain is drawn from a study of Ad26.COV2.S vaccination and SARS-CoV-2 variants. Study as a whole: Participant was drawn from the COV1001 Ad26.COV2.S trial arm. Each vaccinee took Ad26.COV2.S intramuscularly, once or twice 56 days apart.

Treatment reported: roughly 20 received Ad26.COV2.S at low or high dose, single or two shots; about 5 received placebo; per-sample allocation not given. The investigators took samples on day 63 after the first vaccine or placebo injection. Per germline, CDR1 MNHNY and CDR2 SVGAGI (reference sequence). This CDR3 has 13 amino acids. V was clipped by 8 bases and J by 0 bases, with 7 bases between them. Produced via immunoSEQ multiplex PCR; TCRdb's table is partial and in-frame only. Here the sample spans a few hundred thousand clones, 83% being singletons. The source was peripheral blood, collected in a trial of Ad26.COV2.S vaccine versus placebo. The rearrangement joins TRBV6-6 to TRBJ2-2; unclear D gene. This TCR derives from a person aged 18 to 65 who received the Ad26.COV2.S COVID-19 vaccine or a placebo. The DNA for the CDR3 is TGTGCCAGCGAGGTACCGAACACCGGGGAGCTGTTTTTT. Amino acids: CASEVPNTGELFF.